What follows are 13 T cell receptor beta chains derived from one specimen sequenced in a study of T-cell memory formation after mild COVID-19. In TCRdb, the 5' RACE reads were re-called with MiXCR into one record per CDR3 protein. The sample contains some 260,000 distinct CDR3 sequences, 15% to 20% of which appear only once. Source material: PBMCs or a T cell subset sorted from them (not recorded which). The receptors stem from a man aged 18 to 35 who had mild COVID-19 (a few samples of this study predate the infection). Cell type and time point are not known.

This clonotype was seen a handful of times. The V gene is TRBV9, the J gene TRBJ2-1, with D hard to call. V was shortened by 0 bases and J by 3 bases, with 7 bases between the two germline ends. CDR1 SGDLS and CDR2 YYNGEE come from the germline V gene. This CDR3 has 14 amino acids. As DNA, the CDR3 is TGTGCCAGCAGCGTAGGAGGCAACTACAATGAGCAGTTCTTC. This encodes CASSVGGNYNEQFF.

This clonotype has only a few counts. The V gene is TRBV20-1, the J gene TRBJ2-5; D remains ambiguous. Trimming stripped 6 bases from V and 5 bases from J, with 13 bases between. CDR3 length: 12 residues. Germline CDR1 DFQATT, CDR2 SNEGSKA (reference sequence). The CDR3 DNA is TGCAGTGCCGCTGGCGGTAGGGAGACCCAGTACTTC. This gives the protein CSAAGGRETQYF.

The rearrangement joins TRBV21-1 to TRBJ1-2; TRBD1 is the table's D call, not checked against the DNA. TRBV21-1 is a pseudogene. CDR3 length: 14 amino acids. The CDR3 nucleotides read TGTGCCAGCAGCTTAGGCCCCCGTTACCGTGGCTACACCTTC. It yields the protein CASSLGPRYRGYTF.

This clonotype was picked up a small number of times. The genes are TRBV4-1 and TRBJ2-4; TRBD2 agrees at 9 bases. Germline CDR1 and CDR2: MGHRA and YSYEKL. Trimming cost V 2 bases and J 0 bases; bases outside gene matches: 5. The CDR3 covers 17 residues. CDR3 nucleotides: TGCGCCAGCAGCCAACCACTAGCGGGCCCAGCCAAAAACATTCAGTACTTC. Amino acids: CASSQPLAGPAKNIQYF.

This clonotype was observed a few times. The chain couples TRBV7-8 to TRBJ2-5, with TRBD2 as a possible D gene (6 bases). Between the trimmed V and J ends, which lost 6 bases and 2 bases, there was a span of 22 bases. The CDR3 spans 17 residues. CDR1 SGHVS and CDR2 FQNEAQ come from the germline V gene. This CDR3 is CASRHRRIASEQETQYF. As DNA, the CDR3 is TGTGCCAGCAGACACAGACGTATCGCTAGCGAACAAGAGACCCAGTACTTC.

The chain recombines TRBV5-4 with TRBJ2-3, with 11 bases matching TRBD1. The CDR3 is 15 amino acids. V was clipped by 3 bases and J by 4 bases; unmatched bases: 4. Germline assignment: CDR1 SGHNT and CDR2 YYREEE (reference sequence). The CDR3, as DNA: TGTGCCAGCAGCTCACCGGGACAGGGGGCAGATACGCAGTATTTT. Translated, it gives CASSSPGQGADTQYF.

For the CDR3, the DNA is TGTGCCAGCTCACCAGCGGGCGGAGACCACACCCAAGAGACCCAGTACTTC. Its protein product is CASSPAGGDHTQETQYF. This rearrangement joins TRBV18 to TRBJ2-5, with D maybe TRBD2 (5 bases). CDR1 is KGHSH and CDR2 is LQKENI in the germline V gene. The CDR3 is 17 amino acids. V lost 2 bases and J 1 base, leaving 17 bases between the germline ends.

This clonotype was counted only a few times. This rearrangement joins TRBV5-6 to TRBJ2-3; 8 nucleotides agree with TRBD2. Germline CDR1 and CDR2: SGHDT and YYEEEE. V was clipped by 3 bases and J by 7 bases; unmatched bases: 10. The CDR3 sequence is 15 residues long. The CDR3 is CASSSRASGSNTQYF. The CDR3, as DNA: TGTGCCAGCAGCTCAAGGGCTAGCGGGTCCAATACGCAGTATTTT. Using reference TRBV5-6 and TRBJ2-3 for the parts outside the CDR3, the full variable domain is DAGVTQSPTHLIKTRGQQVTLRCSPKSGHDTVSWYQQALGQGPQFIFQYYEEEERQRGNFPDRFSGHQFPNYSSELNVNALLLGDSALYLCASSSRASGSNTQYFGPGTRLTVL.

The rearrangement joins TRBV12-3 or TRBV12-4 to TRBJ1-3; D is uncertain. The length of the CDR3 is 15 residues. The V end was cut by 5 bases, the J end by 0 bases, with 11 bases between. CDR3 DNA sequence: TGTGCCAGCAGTCCTGAGTATTTCTCTGGAAACACCATATATTTT. As protein: CASSPEYFSGNTIYF.

In its sample, this clonotype was seen a few times. This chain links TRBV7-2 with TRBJ2-1; D uncertain. CDR1 SGHTA and CDR2 FQGNSA come from the germline V gene. V lost 4 bases, J lost 2 bases, and 12 bases lay in between. This CDR3 has 15 amino acids. The CDR3: CASSYSAAAYNEQFF. In DNA, the CDR3 is TGTGCCAGCAGCTACTCGGCGGCCGCCTACAATGAGCAGTTCTTC.

This clonotype was observed a few times. The chain carries TRBV12-3 or TRBV12-4 and TRBJ2-2; 10 positions agree with TRBD1. V shed 5 bases, J shed 4 bases, and the junction held 10 bases outside the gene matches. The CDR3 loop spans 17 amino acids. The CDR3 bases are TGTGCCAGCAGTCCCTTGGTGACAGGGGGCTCCACCGGGGAGCTGTTTTTT. Translating gives CASSPLVTGGSTGELFF.

This clonotype was detected a few times. The V gene is TRBV6-5, the J gene TRBJ1-2; D is undetermined. With 2 bases removed from V and 4 bases from J, the gap between germline ends came to 17 bases. The CDR3 runs to 16 residues. Per the germline V gene, CDR1 is MNHEY and CDR2 is SVGAGI. The CDR3 here is CASSYLRTGGGYGYTF. CDR3 DNA: TGTGCCAGCAGTTACCTCCGGACGGGAGGTGGCTATGGCTACACCTTC.

This clonotype occurred a few times. The V call is TRBV7-6, the J call TRBJ2-1; D gene uncertain. V lost 5 bases, J lost 4 bases, and 21 bases lay in between. This CDR3 region has 17 residues. CDR1 is SGHVS, CDR2 FNYEAQ, per germline. CDR3 DNA: TGTGCCAGCAGCCTCCAATGGGCACGGATCGGATACAATGAGCAGTTCTTC. It specifies CASSLQWARIGYNEQFF.